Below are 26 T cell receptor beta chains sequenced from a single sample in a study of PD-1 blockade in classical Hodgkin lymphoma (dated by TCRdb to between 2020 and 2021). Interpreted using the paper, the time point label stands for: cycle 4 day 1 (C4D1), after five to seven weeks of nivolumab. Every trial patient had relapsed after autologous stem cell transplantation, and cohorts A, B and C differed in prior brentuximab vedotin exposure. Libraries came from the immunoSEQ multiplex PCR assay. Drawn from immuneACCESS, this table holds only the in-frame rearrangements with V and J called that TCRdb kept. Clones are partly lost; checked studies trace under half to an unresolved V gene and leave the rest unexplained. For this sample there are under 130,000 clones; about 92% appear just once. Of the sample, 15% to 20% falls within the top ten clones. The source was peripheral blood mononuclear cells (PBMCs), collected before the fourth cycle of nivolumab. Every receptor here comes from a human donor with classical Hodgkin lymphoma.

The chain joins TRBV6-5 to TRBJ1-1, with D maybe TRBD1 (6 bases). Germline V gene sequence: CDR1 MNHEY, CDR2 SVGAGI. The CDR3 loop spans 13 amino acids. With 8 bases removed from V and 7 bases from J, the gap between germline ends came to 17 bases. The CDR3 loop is CASAGGALLEAFF. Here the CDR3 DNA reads TGTGCCAGCGCGGGGGGGGCGCTTCTTGAAGCTTTCTTT.

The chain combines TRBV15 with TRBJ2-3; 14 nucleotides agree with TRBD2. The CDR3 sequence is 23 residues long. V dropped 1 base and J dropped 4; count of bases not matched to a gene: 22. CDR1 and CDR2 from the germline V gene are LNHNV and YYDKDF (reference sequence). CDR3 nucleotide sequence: TGTGCCACCAGCAGAGCGGTACATAAGACTAGCGGGAGGGCCGAGGGTCCCGCAGATACGCAGTATTTT. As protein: CATSRAVHKTSGRAEGPADTQYF. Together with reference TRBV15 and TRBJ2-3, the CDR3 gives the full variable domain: DAMVIQNPRYQVTQFGKPVTLSCSQTLNHNVMYWYQQKSSQAPKLLFHYYDKDFNNEADTPDNFQSRRPNTSFCFLDIRSPGLGDTAMYLCATSRAVHKTSGRAEGPADTQYFGPGTRLTVL.

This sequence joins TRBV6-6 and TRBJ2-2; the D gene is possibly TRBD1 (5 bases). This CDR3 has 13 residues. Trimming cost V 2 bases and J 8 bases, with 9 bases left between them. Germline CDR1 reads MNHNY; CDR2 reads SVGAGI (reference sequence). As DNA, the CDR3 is TGTGCCAGCAGTTACGTCAGGGATGGGGAGCTGTTTTTT. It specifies CASSYVRDGELFF.

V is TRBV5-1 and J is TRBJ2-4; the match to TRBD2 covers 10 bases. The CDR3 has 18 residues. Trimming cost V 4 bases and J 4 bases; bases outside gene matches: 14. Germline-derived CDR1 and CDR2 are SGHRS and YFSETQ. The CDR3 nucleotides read TGCGCCAGCAGCCTACAGGGCCTTCTAGCGGGAGTTAAAAACATTCAGTACTTC. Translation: CASSLQGLLAGVKNIQYF.

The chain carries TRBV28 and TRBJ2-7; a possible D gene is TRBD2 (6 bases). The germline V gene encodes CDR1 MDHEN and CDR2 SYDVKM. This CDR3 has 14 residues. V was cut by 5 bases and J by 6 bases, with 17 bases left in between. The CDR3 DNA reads TGTGCCAGCAGTCCCGGGGGTTTATCGATCGAGCAGTACTTC. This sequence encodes CASSPGGLSIEQYF.

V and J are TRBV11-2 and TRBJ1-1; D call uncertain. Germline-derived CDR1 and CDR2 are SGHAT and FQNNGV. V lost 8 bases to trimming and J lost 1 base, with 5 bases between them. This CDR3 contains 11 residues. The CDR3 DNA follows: TGTGCCAGCCTCGAGAACACTGAAGCTTTCTTT. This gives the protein CASLENTEAFF.

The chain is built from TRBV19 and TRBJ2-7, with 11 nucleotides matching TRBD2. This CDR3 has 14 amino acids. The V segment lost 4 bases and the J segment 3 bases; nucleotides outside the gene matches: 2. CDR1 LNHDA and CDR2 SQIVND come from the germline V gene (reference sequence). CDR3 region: CASSTGTSGYEQYF. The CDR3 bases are TGTGCCAGTAGTACCGGGACTAGCGGCTACGAGCAGTACTTC. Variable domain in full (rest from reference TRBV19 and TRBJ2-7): DGGITQSPKYLFRKEGQNVTLSCEQNLNHDAMYWYRQDPGQGLRLIYYSQIVNDFQKGDIAEGYSVSREKKESFPLTVTSAQKNPTAFYLCASSTGTSGYEQYFGPGTRLTVT.

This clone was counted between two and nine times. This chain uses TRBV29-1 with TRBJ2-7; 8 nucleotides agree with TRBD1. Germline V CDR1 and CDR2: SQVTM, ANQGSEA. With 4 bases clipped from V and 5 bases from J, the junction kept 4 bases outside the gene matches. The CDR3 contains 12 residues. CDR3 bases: TGCAGCGTTGTTACAGGGGGGCACGAGCAGTACTTC. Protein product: CSVVTGGHEQYF.

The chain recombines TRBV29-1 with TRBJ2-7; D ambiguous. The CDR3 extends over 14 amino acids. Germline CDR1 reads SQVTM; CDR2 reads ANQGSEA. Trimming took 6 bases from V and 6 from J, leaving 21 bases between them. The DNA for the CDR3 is TGCAGCGTGACCTATACTGAAAAGGCCGCCGAGCAGTACTTC. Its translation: CSVTYTEKAAEQYF.

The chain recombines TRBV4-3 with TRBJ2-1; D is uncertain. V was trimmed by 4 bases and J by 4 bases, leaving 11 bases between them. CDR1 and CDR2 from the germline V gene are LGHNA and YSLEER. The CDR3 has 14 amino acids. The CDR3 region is CASSLTQTYNEQFF. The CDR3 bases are TGCGCCAGCAGCCTAACTCAGACGTACAATGAGCAGTTCTTC.

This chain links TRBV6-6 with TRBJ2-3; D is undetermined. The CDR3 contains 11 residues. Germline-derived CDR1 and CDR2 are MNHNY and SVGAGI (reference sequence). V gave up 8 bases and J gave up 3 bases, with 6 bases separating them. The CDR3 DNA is TGTGCCAGCCTGAAGACAGATACGCAGTATTTT. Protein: CASLKTDTQYF.

The CDR3: CSVDGLAPYNEQFF. The CDR3 DNA follows: TGCAGCGTGGATGGACTAGCGCCCTACAATGAGCAGTTCTTC. The gene calls are TRBV29-1 and TRBJ2-1, with 9 positions matching TRBD2. V lost 6 bases and J lost 2; bases outside the gene matches: 5. The V gene's germline CDR1 is SQVTM and CDR2 ANQGSEA. The CDR3 contains 14 residues.

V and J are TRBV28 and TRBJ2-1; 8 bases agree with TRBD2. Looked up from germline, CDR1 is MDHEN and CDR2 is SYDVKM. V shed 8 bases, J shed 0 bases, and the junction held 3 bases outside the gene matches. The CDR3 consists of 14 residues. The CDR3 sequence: CASRSGSSYNEQFF. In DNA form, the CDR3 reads TGTGCCAGCCGCAGCGGGAGCTCCTACAATGAGCAGTTCTTC.

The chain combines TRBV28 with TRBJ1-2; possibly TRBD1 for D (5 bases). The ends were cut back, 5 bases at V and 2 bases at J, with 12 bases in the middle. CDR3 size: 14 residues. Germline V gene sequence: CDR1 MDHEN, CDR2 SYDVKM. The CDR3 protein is CASSPGTRNYGYTF. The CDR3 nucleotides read TGTGCCAGCAGTCCCGGGACGAGGAACTATGGCTACACCTTC.

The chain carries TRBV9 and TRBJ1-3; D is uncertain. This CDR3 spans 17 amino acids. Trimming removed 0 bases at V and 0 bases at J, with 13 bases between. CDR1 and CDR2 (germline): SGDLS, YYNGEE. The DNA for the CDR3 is TGTGCCAGCAGCGTAGGAGTCTCGGGCGACTCTGGAAACACCATATATTTT. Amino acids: CASSVGVSGDSGNTIYF.

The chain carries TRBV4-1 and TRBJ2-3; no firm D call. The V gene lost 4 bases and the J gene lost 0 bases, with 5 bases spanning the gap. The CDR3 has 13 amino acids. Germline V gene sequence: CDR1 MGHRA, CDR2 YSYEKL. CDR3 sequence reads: CASSPSSTDTQYF. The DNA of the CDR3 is TGCGCCAGCAGCCCGTCTAGCACAGATACGCAGTATTTT.

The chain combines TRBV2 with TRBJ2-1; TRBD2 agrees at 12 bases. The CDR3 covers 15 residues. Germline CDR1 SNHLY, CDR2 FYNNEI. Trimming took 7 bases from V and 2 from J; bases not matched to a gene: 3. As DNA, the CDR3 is TGTGCCAGCACGCTAGCGGGAGGGCCCTACAATGAGCAGTTCTTC. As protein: CASTLAGGPYNEQFF.

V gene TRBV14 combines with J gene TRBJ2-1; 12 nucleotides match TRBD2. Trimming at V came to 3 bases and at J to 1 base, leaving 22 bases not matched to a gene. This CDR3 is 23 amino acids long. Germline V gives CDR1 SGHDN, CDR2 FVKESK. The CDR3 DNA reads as TGTGCCAGCAGCCAGGGACCAAGAGTTGACGGGACTAGCGGGTGGGGTTCCTACAATGAGCAGTTCTTC. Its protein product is CASSQGPRVDGTSGWGSYNEQFF.

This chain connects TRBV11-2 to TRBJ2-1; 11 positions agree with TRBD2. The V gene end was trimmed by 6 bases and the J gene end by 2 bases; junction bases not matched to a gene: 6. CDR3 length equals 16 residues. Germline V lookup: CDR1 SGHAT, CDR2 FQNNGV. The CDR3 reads CASSSLAGGPYNEQFF. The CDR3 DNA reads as TGTGCCAGCAGTTCCCTAGCGGGAGGCCCCTACAATGAGCAGTTCTTC. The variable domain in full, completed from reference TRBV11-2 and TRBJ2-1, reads EAGVAQSPRYKIIEKRQSVAFWCNPISGHATLYWYQQILGQGPKLLIQFQNNGVVDDSQLPKDRFSAERLKGVDSTLKIQPAKLEDSAVYLCASSSLAGGPYNEQFFGPGTRLTVL.

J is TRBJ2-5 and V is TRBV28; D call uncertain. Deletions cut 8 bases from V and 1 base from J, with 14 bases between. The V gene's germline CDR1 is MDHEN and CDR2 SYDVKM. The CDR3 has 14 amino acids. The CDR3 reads CASRLRVFQETQYF. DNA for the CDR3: TGTGCCAGCCGGTTAAGGGTTTTCCAAGAGACCCAGTACTTC.

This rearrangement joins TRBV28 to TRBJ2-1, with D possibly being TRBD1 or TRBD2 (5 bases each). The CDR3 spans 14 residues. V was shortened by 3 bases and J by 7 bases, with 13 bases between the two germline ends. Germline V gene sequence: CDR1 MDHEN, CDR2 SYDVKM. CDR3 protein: CASSFIGGRNEQFF. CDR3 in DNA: TGTGCCAGCAGTTTTATTGGGGGTAGGAATGAGCAGTTCTTC. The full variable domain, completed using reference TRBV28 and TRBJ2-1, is DVKVTQSSRYLVKRTGEKVFLECVQDMDHENMFWYRQDPGLGLRLIYFSYDVKMKEKGDIPEGYSVSREKKERFSLILESASTNQTSMYLCASSFIGGRNEQFFGPGTRLTVL.

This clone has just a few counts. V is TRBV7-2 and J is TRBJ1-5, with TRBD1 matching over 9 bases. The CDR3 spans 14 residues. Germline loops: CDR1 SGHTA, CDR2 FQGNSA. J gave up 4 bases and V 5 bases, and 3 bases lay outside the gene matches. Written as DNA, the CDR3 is TGTGCCAGCAGCCTGGACAGGGGAAATCAGCCCCAGCATTTT. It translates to CASSLDRGNQPQHF. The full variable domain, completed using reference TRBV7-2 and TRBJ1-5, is GAGVSQSPSNKVTEKGKDVELRCDPISGHTALYWYRQSLGQGLEFLIYFQGNSAPDKSGLPSDRFSAERTGGSVSTLTIQRTQQEDSAVYLCASSLDRGNQPQHFGDGTRLSIL.

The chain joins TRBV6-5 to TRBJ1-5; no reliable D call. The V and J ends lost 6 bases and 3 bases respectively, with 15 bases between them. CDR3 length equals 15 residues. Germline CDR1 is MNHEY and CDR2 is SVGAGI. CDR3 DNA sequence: TGTGCCAGCAGCCCCGAGGGTCCCAACAATCAGCCCCAGCATTTT. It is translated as CASSPEGPNNQPQHF.

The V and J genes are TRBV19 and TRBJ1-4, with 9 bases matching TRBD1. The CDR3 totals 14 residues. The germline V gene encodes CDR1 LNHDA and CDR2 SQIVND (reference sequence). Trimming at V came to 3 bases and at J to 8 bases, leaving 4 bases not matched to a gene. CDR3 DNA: TGTGCCAGTAGTATTTTCGGGACAGGGGAAAAACTGTTTTTT. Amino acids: CASSIFGTGEKLFF.

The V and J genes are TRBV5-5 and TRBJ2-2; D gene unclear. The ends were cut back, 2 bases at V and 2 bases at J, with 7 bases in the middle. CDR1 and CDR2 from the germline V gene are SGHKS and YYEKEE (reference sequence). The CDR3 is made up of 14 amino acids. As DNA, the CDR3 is TGTGCCAGCAGCTTTGGCCGAAACACCGGGGAGCTGTTTTTT. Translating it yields CASSFGRNTGELFF.

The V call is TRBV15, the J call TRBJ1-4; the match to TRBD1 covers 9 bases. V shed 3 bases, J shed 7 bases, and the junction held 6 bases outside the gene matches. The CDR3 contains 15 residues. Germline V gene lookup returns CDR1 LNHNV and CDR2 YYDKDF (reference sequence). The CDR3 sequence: CATSRDATGGEKLFF. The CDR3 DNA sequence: TGTGCCACCAGCAGGGATGCGACAGGGGGTGAAAAACTGTTTTTT.